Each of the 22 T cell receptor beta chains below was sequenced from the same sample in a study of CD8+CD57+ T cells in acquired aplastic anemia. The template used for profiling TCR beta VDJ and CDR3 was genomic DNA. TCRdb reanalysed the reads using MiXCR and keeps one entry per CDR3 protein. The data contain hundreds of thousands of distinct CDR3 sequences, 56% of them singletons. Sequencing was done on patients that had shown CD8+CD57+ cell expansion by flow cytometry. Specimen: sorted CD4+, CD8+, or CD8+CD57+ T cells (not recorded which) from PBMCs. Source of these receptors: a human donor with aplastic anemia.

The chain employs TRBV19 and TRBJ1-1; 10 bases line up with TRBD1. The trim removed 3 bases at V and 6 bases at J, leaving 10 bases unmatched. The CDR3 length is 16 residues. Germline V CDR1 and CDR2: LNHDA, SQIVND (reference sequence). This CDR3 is CASSMTPDRGDSEAFF. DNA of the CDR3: TGTGCCAGTAGTATGACCCCGGACAGGGGGGACTCTGAAGCTTTCTTT.

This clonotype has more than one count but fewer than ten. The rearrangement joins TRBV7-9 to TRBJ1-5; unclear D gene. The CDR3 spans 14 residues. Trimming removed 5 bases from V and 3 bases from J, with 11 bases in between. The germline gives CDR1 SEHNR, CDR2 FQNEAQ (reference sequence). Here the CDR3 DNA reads TGTGCCAGCAGCGAGAGCAGCCTCAATCAGCCCCAGCATTTT. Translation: CASSESSLNQPQHF.

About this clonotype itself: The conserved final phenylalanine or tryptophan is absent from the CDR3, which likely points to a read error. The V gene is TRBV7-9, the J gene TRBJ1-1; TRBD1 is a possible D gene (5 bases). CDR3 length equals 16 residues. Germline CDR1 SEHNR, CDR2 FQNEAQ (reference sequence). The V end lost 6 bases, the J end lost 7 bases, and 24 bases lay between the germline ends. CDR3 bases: TGTGCCAGCAGTCGATCGGGAGCGGGGGGATACAATGAAGCTTTCCTT. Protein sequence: CASSRSGAGGYNEAFL.

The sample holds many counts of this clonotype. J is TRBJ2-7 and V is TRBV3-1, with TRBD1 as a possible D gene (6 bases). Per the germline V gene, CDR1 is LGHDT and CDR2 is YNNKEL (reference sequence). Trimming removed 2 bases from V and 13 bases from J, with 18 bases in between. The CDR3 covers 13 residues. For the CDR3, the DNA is TGTGCCAGCAGCCAAAATCTGGGGGCTTCCCCCTACTTC. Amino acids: CASSQNLGASPYF.

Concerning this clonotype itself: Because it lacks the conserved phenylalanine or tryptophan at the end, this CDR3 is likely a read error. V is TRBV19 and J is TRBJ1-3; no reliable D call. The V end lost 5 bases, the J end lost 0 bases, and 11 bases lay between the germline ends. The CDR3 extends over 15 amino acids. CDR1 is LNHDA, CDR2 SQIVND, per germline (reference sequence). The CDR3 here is CASSSGPSSGNTIYP. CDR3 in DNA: TGTGCCAGTAGTTCGGGCCCCAGCTCTGGAAACACCATATATCCT.

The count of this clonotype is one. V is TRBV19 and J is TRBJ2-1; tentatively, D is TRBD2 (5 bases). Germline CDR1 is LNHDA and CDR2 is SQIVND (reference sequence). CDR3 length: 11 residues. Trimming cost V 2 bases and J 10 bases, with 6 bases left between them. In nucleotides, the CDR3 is TGTGCCAGTAGTATATCGGGGGAGCAGTTCTTC. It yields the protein CASSISGEQFF. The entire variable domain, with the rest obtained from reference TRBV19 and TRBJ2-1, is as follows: DGGITQSPKYLFRKEGQNVTLSCEQNLNHDAMYWYRQDPGQGLRLIYYSQIVNDFQKGDIAEGYSVSREKKESFPLTVTSAQKNPTAFYLCASSISGEQFFGPGTRLTVL.

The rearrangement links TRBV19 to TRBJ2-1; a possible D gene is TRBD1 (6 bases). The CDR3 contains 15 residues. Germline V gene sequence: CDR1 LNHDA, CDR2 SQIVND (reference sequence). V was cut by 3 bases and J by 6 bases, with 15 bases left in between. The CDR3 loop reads CASSIAGVQSNEQFF. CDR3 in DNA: TGTGCCAGTAGTATCGCAGGGGTACAGAGCAATGAGCAGTTCTTC.

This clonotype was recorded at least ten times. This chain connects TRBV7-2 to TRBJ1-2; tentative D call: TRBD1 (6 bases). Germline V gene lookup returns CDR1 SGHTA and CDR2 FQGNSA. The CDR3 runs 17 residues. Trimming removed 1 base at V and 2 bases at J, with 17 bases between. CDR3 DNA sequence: TGTGCCAGCAGCTTAGGGACAGCGCTGGTCCCAAACTATGGCTACACCTTC. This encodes CASSLGTALVPNYGYTF.

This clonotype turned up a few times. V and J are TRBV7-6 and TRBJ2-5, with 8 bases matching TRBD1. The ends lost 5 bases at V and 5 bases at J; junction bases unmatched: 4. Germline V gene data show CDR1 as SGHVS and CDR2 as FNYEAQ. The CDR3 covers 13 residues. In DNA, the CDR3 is TGTGCCAGCAGCCTGGACAGGGATGAGACCCAGTACTTC. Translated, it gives CASSLDRDETQYF.

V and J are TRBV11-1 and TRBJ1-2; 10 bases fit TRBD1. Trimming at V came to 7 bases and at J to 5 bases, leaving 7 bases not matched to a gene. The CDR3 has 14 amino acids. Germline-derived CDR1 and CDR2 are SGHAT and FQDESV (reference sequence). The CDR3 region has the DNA TGTGCCAGCAAGTGGGGACAGGGGCCTTATGGCTACACCTTC. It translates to CASKWGQGPYGYTF.

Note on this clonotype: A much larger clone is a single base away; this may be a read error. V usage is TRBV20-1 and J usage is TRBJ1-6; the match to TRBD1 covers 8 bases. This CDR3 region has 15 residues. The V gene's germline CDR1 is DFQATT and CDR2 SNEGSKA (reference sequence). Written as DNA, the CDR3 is TGCGGTGCTAGAATTATCGGGACAGGCAATTCACCCCTCCACTTT. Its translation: CGARIIGTGNSPLHF.

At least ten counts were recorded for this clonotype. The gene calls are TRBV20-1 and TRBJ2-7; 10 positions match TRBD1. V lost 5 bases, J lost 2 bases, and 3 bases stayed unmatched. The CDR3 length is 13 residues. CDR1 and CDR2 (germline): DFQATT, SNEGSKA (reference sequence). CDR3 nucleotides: TGCAGTGCTGGGACAGGGGCCCCCTACGAGCAGTACTTC. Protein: CSAGTGAPYEQYF.

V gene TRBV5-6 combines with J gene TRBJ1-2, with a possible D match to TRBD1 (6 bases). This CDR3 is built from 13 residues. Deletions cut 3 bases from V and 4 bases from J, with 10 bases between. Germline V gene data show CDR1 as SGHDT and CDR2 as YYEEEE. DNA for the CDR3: TGTGCCAGCAGCTCACCAGGGGCCTATGGCTACACCTTC. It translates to CASSSPGAYGYTF.

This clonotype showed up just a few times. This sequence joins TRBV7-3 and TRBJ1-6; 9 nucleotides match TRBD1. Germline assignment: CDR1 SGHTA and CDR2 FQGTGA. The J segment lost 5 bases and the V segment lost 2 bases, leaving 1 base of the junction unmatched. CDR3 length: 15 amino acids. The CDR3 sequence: CASSLWDRDNSPLHF. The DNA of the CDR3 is TGTGCCAGCAGCTTATGGGACAGGGATAATTCACCCCTCCACTTT.

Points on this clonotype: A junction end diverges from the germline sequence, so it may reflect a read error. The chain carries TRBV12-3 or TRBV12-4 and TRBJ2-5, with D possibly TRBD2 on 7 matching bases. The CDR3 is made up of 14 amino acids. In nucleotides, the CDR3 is TGTGCCGGCACCCTATCGGGGGGCGCAAAGACTCAGTACTTC. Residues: CAGTLSGGAKTQYF.

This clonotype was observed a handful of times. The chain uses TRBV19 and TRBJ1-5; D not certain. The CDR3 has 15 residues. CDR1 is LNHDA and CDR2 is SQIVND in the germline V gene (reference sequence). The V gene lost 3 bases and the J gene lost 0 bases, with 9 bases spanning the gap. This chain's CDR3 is CASSIGRNSNQPQHF. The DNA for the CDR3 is TGTGCCAGTAGTATTGGGCGGAATAGCAATCAGCCCCAGCATTTT.

CDR3 in amino acids: CASSFGGRAEAFF. The CDR3 coding sequence is TGTGCCAGCAGCTTTGGGGGGCGCGCTGAAGCTTTCTTT. The chain combines TRBV9 with TRBJ1-1, with D possibly being TRBD1 (6 bases). Germline lookup yields CDR1 SGDLS and CDR2 YYNGEE. The V end was cut by 4 bases, the J end by 6 bases, with 13 bases between. The CDR3 contains 13 residues.

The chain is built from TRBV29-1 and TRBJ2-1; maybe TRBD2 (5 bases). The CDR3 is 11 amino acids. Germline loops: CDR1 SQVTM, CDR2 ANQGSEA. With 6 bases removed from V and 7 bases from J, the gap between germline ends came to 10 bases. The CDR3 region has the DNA TGCAGCGTCGGCCAGCGGAATGAGCAGTTCTTC. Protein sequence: CSVGQRNEQFF.

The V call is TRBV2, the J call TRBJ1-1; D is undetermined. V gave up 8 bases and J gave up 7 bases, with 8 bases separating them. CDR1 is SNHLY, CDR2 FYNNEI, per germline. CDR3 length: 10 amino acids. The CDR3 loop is CASGRDEAFF. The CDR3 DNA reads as TGTGCCAGCGGGCGGGATGAAGCTTTCTTT.

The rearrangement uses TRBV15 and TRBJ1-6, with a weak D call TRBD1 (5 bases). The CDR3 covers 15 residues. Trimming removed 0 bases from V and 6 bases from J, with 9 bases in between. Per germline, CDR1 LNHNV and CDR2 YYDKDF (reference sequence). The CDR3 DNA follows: TGTGCCACCAGCAGAGATCGGGGGGGTAATTCACCCCTCCACTTT. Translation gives CATSRDRGGNSPLHF.

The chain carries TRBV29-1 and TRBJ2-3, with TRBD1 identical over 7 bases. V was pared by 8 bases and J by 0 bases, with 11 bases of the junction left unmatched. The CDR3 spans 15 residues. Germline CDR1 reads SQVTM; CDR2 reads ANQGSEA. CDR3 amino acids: CSYGPPGQSTDTQYF. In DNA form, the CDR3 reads TGCAGCTATGGACCTCCGGGACAGAGCACAGATACGCAGTATTTT.

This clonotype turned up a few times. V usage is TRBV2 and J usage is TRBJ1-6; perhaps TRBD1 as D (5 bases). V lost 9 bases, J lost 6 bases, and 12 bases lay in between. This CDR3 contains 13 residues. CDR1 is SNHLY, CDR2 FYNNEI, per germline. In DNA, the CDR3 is TGTGCCAGTCATGACAGAGTTAATTCACCCCTCCACTTT. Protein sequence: CASHDRVNSPLHF.